This T cell receptor (beta chain) emerged from a study of blood T cell repertoires in COVID-19. Study details: T cells, B-cell-depleted T cells, or PBMCs supplied cDNA or gDNA.

Participants came from about two dozen US areas, aged roughly 18 to 95 years. Membership in each cohort depended on participant-reported clinical history. Data came from immunoSEQ multiplex PCR; TCRdb stores just in-frame clones and leaves some out. The repertoire holds approximately 150,000 clones, with about 81% as singletons. The length of the CDR3 is 14 residues. V was cut by 1 base and J by 1 base, with 6 bases left in between. The V gene's germline CDR1 is LGHDT and CDR2 YNNKEL (reference sequence). The clonotype comes from a middle-aged man with acute COVID-19. The chain links TRBV3-1 (or the pseudogene TRBV3-2) to TRBJ2-3, with a possible D match to TRBD2 (6 bases). The sample taken for sequencing was PBMCs or T cells enriched from blood (not recorded which). The CDR3 loop reads CASSQAGGTDTQYF. CDR3 nucleotide sequence: TGTGCCAGCAGCCAAGCGGGGGGCACAGATACGCAGTATTTT.